Below are 2 T cell receptor beta chains sequenced from a single sample in a study of cytomegalovirus exposure and HLA in healthy donors. PCR was performed using 60 Vbeta and 13 Jbeta primers. The method was immunoSEQ multiplex PCR; TCRdb's version includes in-frame clones alone and lacks a portion of them. The table includes about 160,000 clones, roughly 84% detected once. The source material was PBMCs. These receptors all come from a man younger than 35 in good health and CMV-seronegative.

The V gene is TRBV7-2, the J gene TRBJ2-5, with a possible D match to TRBD1 (6 bases). The DNA end is more similar to TRBJ2-7, so the J call may be wrong. Germline V gene data show CDR1 as SGHTA and CDR2 as FQGNSA. This CDR3 is 13 amino acids long. The CDR3 DNA reads as TGTGCCAGCAGCTCCCCAGGGACATACGAGCAGTACTTC. This sequence encodes CASSSPGTYEQYF.

The rearrangement uses TRBV7-3 and TRBJ2-7; D is perhaps TRBD2 (5 bases). Trimming took 3 bases from V and 5 from J, leaving 17 bases between them. The CDR3 length is 15 residues. CDR1 is SGHTA, CDR2 FQGTGA, per germline. CDR3 sequence: CASSFGMGDRDEQYF. In DNA form, the CDR3 reads TGTGCCAGCAGCTTCGGGATGGGCGATAGGGACGAGCAGTACTTC.